The T cell receptor (beta chain) under discussion was sequenced for a study of control samples from healthy donors and cancer patients. Clones were read by immunoSEQ multiplex PCR, and TCRdb kept only the in-frame ones, dropping some. The data hold more than 150,000 clones, with 90% to 95% observed a single time. V shed 1 base and J 1 base; nucleotides not matched to a gene: 4. This CDR3 spans 17 amino acids. CDR1 and CDR2 from the germline V gene are KGHSH and LQKENI. The V and J genes are TRBV18 and TRBJ2-4; 10 positions match TRBD2. The receptor was derived from a man between 18 and 35 years old in good health. Sequencing was carried out using blood. DNA of the CDR3: TGTGCCAGCTCACCACTAGCGGGGGGTGTCGCCAAAAACATTCAGTACTTC. Residues: CASSPLAGGVAKNIQYF.